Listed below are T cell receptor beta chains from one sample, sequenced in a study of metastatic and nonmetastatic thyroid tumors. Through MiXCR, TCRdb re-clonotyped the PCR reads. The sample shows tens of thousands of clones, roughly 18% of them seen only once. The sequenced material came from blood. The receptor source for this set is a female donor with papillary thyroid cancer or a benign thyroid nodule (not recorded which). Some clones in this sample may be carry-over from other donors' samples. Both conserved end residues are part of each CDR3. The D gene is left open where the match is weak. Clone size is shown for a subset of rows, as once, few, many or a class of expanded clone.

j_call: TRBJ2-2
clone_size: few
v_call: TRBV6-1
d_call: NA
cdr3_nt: TGTGCCAGCAGTGGGGGGCAGGGGGGATACACCGGGGAGCTGTTTTTT
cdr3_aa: CASSGGQGGYTGELFF

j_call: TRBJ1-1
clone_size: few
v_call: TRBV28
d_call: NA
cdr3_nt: TGTGCCAGCAGTTTGGGACGGTGGAACACTGAAGCTTTCTTT
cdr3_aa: CASSLGRWNTEAFF

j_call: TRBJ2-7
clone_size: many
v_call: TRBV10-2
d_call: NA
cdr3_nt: TGCGCCAGCAGAGATTCCTACGAGCAGTACTTC
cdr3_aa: CASRDSYEQYF

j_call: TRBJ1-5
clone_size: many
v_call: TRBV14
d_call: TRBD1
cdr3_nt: TGTGCCAGCAGCCAAAGCAGGGGGCACGGTCAGCCCCAGCATTTT
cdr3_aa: CASSQSRGHGQPQHF

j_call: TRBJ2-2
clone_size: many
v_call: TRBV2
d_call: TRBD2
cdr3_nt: TGTGCCAGCAGTGGACTAGCGGGCGAGGGTAGCGGGGAGCTGTTTTTT
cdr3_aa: CASSGLAGEGSGELFF

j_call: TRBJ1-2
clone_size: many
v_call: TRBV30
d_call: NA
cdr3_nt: TGTGCCTGGAGTGTATCACCGCCGGGGGGCTACACCTTC
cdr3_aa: CAWSVSPPGGYTF

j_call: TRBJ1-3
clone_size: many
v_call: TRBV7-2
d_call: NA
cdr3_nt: TGTGCCAGCAGCTTATCGTCCGGGACTGGAAACACCATATATTTT
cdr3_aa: CASSLSSGTGNTIYF

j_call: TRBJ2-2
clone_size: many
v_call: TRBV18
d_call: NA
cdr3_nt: TGTGCCAGCTCACCGAACTCCCGGGAGAACACCGGGGAGCTGTTTTTT
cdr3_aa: CASSPNSRENTGELFF

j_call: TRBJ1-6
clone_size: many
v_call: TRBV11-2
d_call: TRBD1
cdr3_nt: TGTGCCAGCAGCTTACAAGGGGGCGTGAATTCACCCCTCCACTTT
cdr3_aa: CASSLQGGVNSPLHF

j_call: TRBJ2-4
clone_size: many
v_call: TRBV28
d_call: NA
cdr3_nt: TGTGCCAGCAGCATGTCGGCCTTAGCCAAAAACATTCAGTACTTC
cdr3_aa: CASSMSALAKNIQYF

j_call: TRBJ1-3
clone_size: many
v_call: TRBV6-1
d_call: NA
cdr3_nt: TGTGCCAGCAGTGATGGGGAGGTCGCTGGAAACACCATATATTTT
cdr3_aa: CASSDGEVAGNTIYF

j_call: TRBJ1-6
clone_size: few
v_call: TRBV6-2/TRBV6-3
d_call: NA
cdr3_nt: TGTGCCAGCACCCCTGGAGGGGTTTCACCCCTCCACTTT
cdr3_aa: CASTPGGVSPLHF

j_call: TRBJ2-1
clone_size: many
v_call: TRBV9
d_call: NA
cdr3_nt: TGTGCCAGCAGCGTAGACGGGGGCAATGAGCAGTTCTTC
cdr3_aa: CASSVDGGNEQFF

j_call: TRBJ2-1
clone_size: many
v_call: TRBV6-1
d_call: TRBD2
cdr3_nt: TGTGCCAGCAGTGAAAATGTAGCGGGAGGCAATGAGCAGTTCTTC
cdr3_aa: CASSENVAGGNEQFF

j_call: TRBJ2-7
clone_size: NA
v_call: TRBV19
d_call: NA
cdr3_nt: TGTGCCAGTAGTAGGGGGTCCGTGGACGAGCAGTACTTC
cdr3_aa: CASSRGSVDEQYF

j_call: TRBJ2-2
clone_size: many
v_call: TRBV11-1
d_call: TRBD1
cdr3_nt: TGTGCCAGCAGCATCGTCCAGGGGGCAACCGGGGAGCTGTTTTTT
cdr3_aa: CASSIVQGATGELFF

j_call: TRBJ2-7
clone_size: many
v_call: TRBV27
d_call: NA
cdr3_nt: TGTGCCAGCAGTATCGGGACAAATTACGAGCAGTACTTC
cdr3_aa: CASSIGTNYEQYF

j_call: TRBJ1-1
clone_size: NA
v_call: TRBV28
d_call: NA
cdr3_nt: TGTGCCAGCAGCAGGGGACAACCTCCGAACACTGAAGCTTTCTTT
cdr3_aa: CASSRGQPPNTEAFF

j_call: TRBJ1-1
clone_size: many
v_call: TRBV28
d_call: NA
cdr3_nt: TGTGCCAGCAGTTTTGGGGTCCTTGGTAGCACTGAAGCTTTCTTT
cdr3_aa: CASSFGVLGSTEAFF

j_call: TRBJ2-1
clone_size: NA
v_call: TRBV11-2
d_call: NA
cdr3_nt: TGTGCCAGCAGCCCCAAGGTAGGTCTCGCCAATGAGCAGTTCTTC
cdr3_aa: CASSPKVGLANEQFF

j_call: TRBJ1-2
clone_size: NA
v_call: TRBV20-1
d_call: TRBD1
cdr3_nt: TGCAGTGCGAACAGGGGTTCTAGAGGCTACACCTTC
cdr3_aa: CSANRGSRGYTF

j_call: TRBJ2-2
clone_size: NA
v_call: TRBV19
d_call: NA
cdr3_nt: TGTGCCAGTAGTAACGGAGGTCTGAACACCGGTGATCTGTTTTTT
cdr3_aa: CASSNGGLNTGDLFF

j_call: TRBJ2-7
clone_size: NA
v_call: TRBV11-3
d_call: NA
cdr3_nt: TGTGCCAGCAGCTTATGTGGAGGGAAATACGAGCAGTACTTC
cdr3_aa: CASSLCGGKYEQYF

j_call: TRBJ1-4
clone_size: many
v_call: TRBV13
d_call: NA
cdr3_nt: TGTGCCAGCAGCTTAGGCTGGGGAAAACTGTTTTTT
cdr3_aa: CASSLGWGKLFF

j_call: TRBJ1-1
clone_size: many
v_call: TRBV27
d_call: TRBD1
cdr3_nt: TGTGCCAGCAGGACAGGGGCGTCCACTGAAGCTTTCTTT
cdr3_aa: CASRTGASTEAFF

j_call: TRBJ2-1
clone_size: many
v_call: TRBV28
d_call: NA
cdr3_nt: TGTGCCAGCAGTTTATGGGGGAACAATGAGCAGTTCTTC
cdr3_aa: CASSLWGNNEQFF

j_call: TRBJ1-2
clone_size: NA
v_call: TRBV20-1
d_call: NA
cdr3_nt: TGCAGTGCTAGTGAATGGGGGGGAGGCTACACCTTC
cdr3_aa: CSASEWGGGYTF

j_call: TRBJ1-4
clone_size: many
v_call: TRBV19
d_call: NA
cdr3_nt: TGTGCCAGTAGTATCGATGAAAAACTGTTTTTT
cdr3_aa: CASSIDEKLFF

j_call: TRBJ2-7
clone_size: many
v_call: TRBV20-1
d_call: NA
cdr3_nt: TGCAGTGCACACTCTGACAGGCACATTGGCGAGCAGTACTTC
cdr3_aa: CSAHSDRHIGEQYF

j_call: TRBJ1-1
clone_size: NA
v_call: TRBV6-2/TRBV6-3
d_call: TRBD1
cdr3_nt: TGTGCCAGCAGCGGACAGGGTAGAGCTGAAGCTTTCTTT
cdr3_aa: CASSGQGRAEAFF

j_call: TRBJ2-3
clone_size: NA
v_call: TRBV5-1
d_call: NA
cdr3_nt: TGCGCCAGCAGTATCGGAGGGCGGACAGATACGCAGTATTTT
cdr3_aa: CASSIGGRTDTQYF

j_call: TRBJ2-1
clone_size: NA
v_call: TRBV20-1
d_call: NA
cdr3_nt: TGCAGTGCTAGAGGTGGCGGAGAAATTGAGCAGTTCTTC
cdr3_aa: CSARGGGEIEQFF